A selection of T cell receptor beta chains follows, all from one sample in a study of beta chain features in type 1 diabetes. Repertoires were generated with immunoSEQ multiplex PCR, while TCRdb's copy carries only in-frame clones and drops some. The sample gives tens of thousands of clones, around 45% of which show up once; approximately 1.4% is in the top ten. The sample was Tregs from blood. All receptors come from a man aged 25-45 years with type 1 diabetes. CDR3s include the opening cysteine and the closing phenylalanine or tryptophan. Each record gives: V gene, D gene, clone size, J gene, CDR3 DNA, CDR3 protein. D genes are given only for firm matches. Not every row has a clone size; where given, it reads once, few, many or a size class.

V: TRBV28
D: TRBD2
size: .
J: TRBJ2-1
DNA: TGTGCCAGCAGTTTAAAGACTAGCGGGACGTACAATGAGCAGTTCTTC
CDR3: CASSLKTSGTYNEQFF

V: TRBV4-3
D: TRBD2
size: .
J: TRBJ2-3
DNA: TGCGCCAGCAGCCAGGGATGGACTAGCGGGAGGACAGATACGCAGTATTTT
CDR3: CASSQGWTSGRTDTQYF

V: TRBV5-6
D: TRBD1
size: once
J: TRBJ1-3
DNA: TGTGCCAGCAGCTGGAGAACAGGGGCTGGAAACACCATATATTTT
CDR3: CASSWRTGAGNTIYF

V: TRBV7-2
D: TRBD1
size: .
J: TRBJ1-1
DNA: TGTGCCAGCAGCAAGACAGGGGGTAGAAACACTGAAGCTTTCTTT
CDR3: CASSKTGGRNTEAFF

V: TRBV7-6
D: .
size: few
J: TRBJ1-5
DNA: TGTGCCAGCAGCTTAGCGGCGGGGCCCCAGCATTTT
CDR3: CASSLAAGPQHF

V: TRBV19
D: TRBD2
size: .
J: TRBJ2-7
DNA: TGTGCCAGTAGTGAGTTTCGGACTAGCGGGACTCTATTGTACTTC
CDR3: CASSEFRTSGTLLYF

V: TRBV7-2
D: TRBD2
size: few
J: TRBJ2-1
DNA: TGTGCCAGCAGCTCCGGGACTAGCCTTTACAATGAGCAGTTCTTC
CDR3: CASSSGTSLYNEQFF

V: TRBV7-2
D: TRBD2
size: .
J: TRBJ2-7
DNA: TGTGCCAGCAGCTCGGGACTAGGGCTCGAGCAGTACTTC
CDR3: CASSSGLGLEQYF

V: TRBV18
D: TRBD1
size: .
J: TRBJ2-1
DNA: TGTGCCAGCTCACCGTCAGGACAGGGGTTGGATGAGCAGTTCTTC
CDR3: CASSPSGQGLDEQFF

V: TRBV6-5
D: .
size: .
J: TRBJ2-3
DNA: TGTGCCAGCAGAGCAAGTACAGATACGCAGTATTTT
CDR3: CASRASTDTQYF

V: TRBV5-1
D: TRBD2
size: .
J: TRBJ2-1
DNA: TGCGCCAGCAGCTTGGCCCCTAGCGGGAGCGTAAATGAGCAGTTCTTC
CDR3: CASSLAPSGSVNEQFF

V: TRBV6-1
D: TRBD2
size: .
J: TRBJ2-3
DNA: TGTGCCAGCAGTTTCACTAGCGGGAGCGCAGATACGCAGTATTTT
CDR3: CASSFTSGSADTQYF

V: TRBV7-3
D: TRBD1
size: few
J: TRBJ2-6
DNA: TGTGCCAGCAGCTTAAGAGGACAGGGTGCTACCTCTGGGGCCAACGTCCTGACTTTC
CDR3: CASSLRGQGATSGANVLTF

V: TRBV4-1
D: TRBD2
size: few
J: TRBJ2-2
DNA: TGCGCCAGCAGCCCCTTGACTCGGGGGGGAAACACCGGGGAGCTGTTTTTT
CDR3: CASSPLTRGGNTGELFF

V: TRBV2
D: .
size: .
J: TRBJ2-5
DNA: TGTGCCAGCAGTGAGGTCTCTCCGGGGGAGACCCAGTACTTC
CDR3: CASSEVSPGETQYF

V: TRBV12-5
D: .
size: .
J: TRBJ2-5
DNA: TGTGCTAGTGGTTTCCGCACACCCCCTTCGACGGAGCTTCAAGAGACCCAGTACTTC
CDR3: CASGFRTPPSTELQETQYF

V: TRBV6-5
D: TRBD1
size: .
J: TRBJ2-5
DNA: TGTGCCAGCAGTTTAAACAGGGGCGAAAAAGAGACCCAGTACTTC
CDR3: CASSLNRGEKETQYF

V: TRBV6-6
D: .
size: .
J: TRBJ2-7
DNA: TGTGCCAGCAGTACCCCCGCGGGCTCCTACGAGCAGTACTTC
CDR3: CASSTPAGSYEQYF

V: TRBV18
D: .
size: .
J: TRBJ1-1
DNA: TGTGCCAGCTCACCACCGGGGGGGGTTCGGAACACTGAAGCTTTCTTT
CDR3: CASSPPGGVRNTEAFF

V: TRBV10-3
D: TRBD2
size: .
J: TRBJ2-7
DNA: TGTGCCATCAGTGAGGTCGCGGCTAGCGGGAGCTACGAGCAGTACTTC
CDR3: CAISEVAASGSYEQYF

V: TRBV28
D: TRBD1
size: .
J: TRBJ2-7
DNA: TGTGCCAGCAGCCCCCCGGGGGACAGGATCCACGAGCAGTACTTC
CDR3: CASSPPGDRIHEQYF

V: TRBV6-6
D: TRBD2
size: .
J: TRBJ2-5
DNA: TGTGCCAGCAGCCGGAACTTAGCGGGAGGGCCGTCGACCCAGTACTTC
CDR3: CASSRNLAGGPSTQYF

V: TRBV7-2
D: .
size: few
J: TRBJ1-2
DNA: TGTGCCAGCAGCTCCGACAGTAACTATGGCTACACCTTC
CDR3: CASSSDSNYGYTF

V: TRBV7-3
D: TRBD2
size: .
J: TRBJ2-1
DNA: TGTGCCAGCAGCCCCGGGACTAGCGGCCCCTACAATGAGCAGTTCTTC
CDR3: CASSPGTSGPYNEQFF

V: TRBV10-3
D: TRBD1
size: .
J: TRBJ1-4
DNA: TGTGCCATCAGTGAATGGACAGGGGGCGGAAAACTGTTTTTT
CDR3: CAISEWTGGGKLFF

V: TRBV29-1
D: .
size: .
J: TRBJ1-5
DNA: TGCAGCGTGGGTGACAGGTACAATCAGCCCCAGCATTTT
CDR3: CSVGDRYNQPQHF

V: TRBV2
D: .
size: .
J: TRBJ1-5
DNA: TGTGCCAGCAGTGACAGGGAGGGCAATCAGCCCCAGCATTTT
CDR3: CASSDREGNQPQHF

V: TRBV5-1
D: TRBD2
size: .
J: TRBJ2-3
DNA: TGCGCCAGCAGCTTGGATAGGCGGGAGGCAGATACGCAGTATTTT
CDR3: CASSLDRREADTQYF

V: TRBV5-1
D: .
size: .
J: TRBJ2-4
DNA: TGCGCCAGCAGCTTGGGGGACTCTAAAAACATTCAGTACTTC
CDR3: CASSLGDSKNIQYF

V: TRBV11-2
D: .
size: .
J: TRBJ2-3
DNA: TGTGCCAGCAGCTTTCTAGTATGGACTACAGATACGCAGTATTTT
CDR3: CASSFLVWTTDTQYF

V: TRBV7-7
D: TRBD1
size: .
J: TRBJ2-5
DNA: TGTGCCAGCAGCTTAGGGACAGGGGGAAAGACCCAGTACTTC
CDR3: CASSLGTGGKTQYF

V: TRBV5-1
D: TRBD1
size: .
J: TRBJ1-2
DNA: TGCGCCAGCAGCTTCGACAGGGGTGGTGGCTACACCTTC
CDR3: CASSFDRGGGYTF

V: TRBV7-8
D: TRBD1
size: .
J: TRBJ1-1
DNA: TGTGCCAGCAGCCGAAAAGCAGGGGGTGAAGCTTTCTTT
CDR3: CASSRKAGGEAFF

V: TRBV7-2
D: .
size: .
J: TRBJ1-5
DNA: TGTGCCAGCAGCTTAGCGGCTCAGCCCCAGCATTTT
CDR3: CASSLAAQPQHF

V: TRBV2
D: .
size: .
J: TRBJ2-7
DNA: TGTGCCAGCAAAAAAGGGAGCTCCTACGAGCAGTACTTC
CDR3: CASKKGSSYEQYF

V: TRBV15
D: .
size: .
J: TRBJ2-7
DNA: TGTGCCACCAGCAGGGATTATCCCCGGGGGGGACAGTCCGAGCAGTACTTC
CDR3: CATSRDYPRGGQSEQYF

V: TRBV7-9
D: .
size: few
J: TRBJ2-1
DNA: TGTGCCAGCAGCCGTGATAGAGAAAACAATGAGCAGTTCTTC
CDR3: CASSRDRENNEQFF

V: TRBV7-9
D: .
size: .
J: TRBJ2-7
DNA: TGTGCCAGCAGCTTCGGCAGCAGGGGTTCCTACGAGCAGTACTTC
CDR3: CASSFGSRGSYEQYF

V: TRBV9
D: TRBD1
size: .
J: TRBJ2-7
DNA: TGTGCCAGCAGCGTCGGGACAGGGAACGCCTACGAGCAGTACTTC
CDR3: CASSVGTGNAYEQYF

V: TRBV7-2
D: .
size: .
J: TRBJ2-5
DNA: TGTGCCAGCAGCTTAAGTGGCTACGAGGGGACCCAGTACTTC
CDR3: CASSLSGYEGTQYF

V: TRBV7-2
D: .
size: few
J: TRBJ2-3
DNA: TGTGCCAGCAGCTTACAGGGGGGAGGCACAGATACGCAGTATTTT
CDR3: CASSLQGGGTDTQYF

V: TRBV5-1
D: .
size: .
J: TRBJ2-2
DNA: TGCGCCAGCAGCTTGGCCTATACCGGGGAGCTGTTTTTT
CDR3: CASSLAYTGELFF

V: TRBV6-6
D: .
size: .
J: TRBJ2-1
DNA: TGTGCCAGCAGTCCCCAGGACGGGACTCCCCACAATGAGCAGTTCTTC
CDR3: CASSPQDGTPHNEQFF

V: TRBV2
D: TRBD2
size: few
J: TRBJ2-1
DNA: TGTGCCAGCAGTGAAGCGGGACTAGCGGGGGGTAAGCAGTTCTTC
CDR3: CASSEAGLAGGKQFF

V: TRBV11-2
D: TRBD1
size: once
J: TRBJ2-7
DNA: TGTGCCAGCAGAACGCCGGGACAGGGAAACTACGAGCAGTACTTC
CDR3: CASRTPGQGNYEQYF

V: TRBV7-9
D: TRBD2
size: few
J: TRBJ2-1
DNA: TGTGCCAGCAGCAGACAAGGGCTAGCGGGGAATGAGCAGTTCTTC
CDR3: CASSRQGLAGNEQFF

V: TRBV7-3
D: .
size: .
J: TRBJ1-2
DNA: TGTGCCAGCAGCTTAGAACAGGGCCGCGGCTACACCTTC
CDR3: CASSLEQGRGYTF

V: TRBV7-2
D: TRBD2
size: few
J: TRBJ2-7
DNA: TGTGCCAGCAGCTTAAGTTTCGTTATCGGGACTAGCTTTTACGAGCAGTACTTC
CDR3: CASSLSFVIGTSFYEQYF

V: TRBV29-1
D: TRBD1
size: .
J: TRBJ1-1
DNA: TGCAGCGTAGACCCAGGGGGCCGGGGCACTGAAGCTTTCTTT
CDR3: CSVDPGGRGTEAFF

V: TRBV18
D: .
size: .
J: TRBJ1-2
DNA: TGTGCCAGCTCACCACAGAAAAAAGCAGGCTACACCTTC
CDR3: CASSPQKKAGYTF

V: TRBV7-2
D: .
size: few
J: TRBJ2-3
DNA: TGTGCCAGCAGCTCACAGGGTGGAACAGATACGCAGTATTTT
CDR3: CASSSQGGTDTQYF

V: TRBV28
D: .
size: few
J: TRBJ2-7
DNA: TGTGCCAGCAGTTTGTACAGCCCGTCAGGGCCCTACGAGCAGTACTTC
CDR3: CASSLYSPSGPYEQYF

V: TRBV29-1
D: .
size: .
J: TRBJ1-2
DNA: TGCAGCGTTGGAGCGCTAAGTCGCTATGGCTACACCTTC
CDR3: CSVGALSRYGYTF

V: TRBV6-5
D: TRBD2
size: few
J: TRBJ2-7
DNA: TGTGCCAGCAGAGGGAGCGGGGCTGGACACGAGCAGTACTTC
CDR3: CASRGSGAGHEQYF

V: TRBV18
D: .
size: few
J: TRBJ2-7
DNA: TGTGCCAGCTCACCCTCCAGGGACAATGAGCAGTACTTC
CDR3: CASSPSRDNEQYF

V: TRBV28
D: .
size: once
J: TRBJ1-5
DNA: TGTGCCGGCAGAAGGCAGGGTAGCAATCAGCCCCAGCATTTT
CDR3: CAGRRQGSNQPQHF